This T cell receptor (beta chain) was retrieved from a study of long-term antiretroviral therapy in people with HIV. Concerning this clone itself: Antigen specificity is unknown.

Investigators performed immunoSEQ version v3.0 at survey level. This table comes from immunoSEQ multiplex PCR, and its TCRdb copy is limited to in-frame clones, with some not included. The sample records tens of thousands of clones, just under 80% being singletons. Germline V gene sequence: CDR1 SGHRS, CDR2 YFSETQ. The ends lost 1 base at V and 1 base at J; junction bases unmatched: 3. This CDR3 spans 15 amino acids. Findings of the study overall: After ART, diversity increased yet remained lower than transplant donor controls.

Treatment for every participant with HIV took place in the United States. The sample was unsorted PBMCs, taken 3.1 years after starting antiretroviral therapy. The origin of this receptor is a woman aged 50 to 60 with HIV. V and J are TRBV5-1 and TRBJ1-1; TRBD1 matches at 8 bases. The CDR3 loop reads CASSLYGQGNTEAFF. The CDR3 bases are TGCGCCAGCAGCTTGTATGGACAGGGGAACACTGAAGCTTTCTTT.